These 30 T cell receptor beta chains originate from one sample sequenced in a study of T-cell reconstitution after alpha-beta-depleted transplantation in children. As it was prepared, the TCRbeta library received unique molecular identifiers. TCRdb reprocessed the PCR reads via MiXCR and lists one record per CDR3 protein. The sample includes tens of thousands of distinct CDR3 sequences, about 5% seen only once; the top ten take over 25%. Source: PBMCs, mostly from graft donor cells, taken 60 days after TCRalphabeta/CD19-depleted stem cell transplant. These receptors all come from a female patient between 2 and 15 years old who had a stem cell transplant for aplastic anemia, so the T cells may come from the graft donor.

This clonotype showed up many times. This sequence joins TRBV6-2 or TRBV6-3 and TRBJ2-1; 9 bases fit TRBD2. With V trimmed by 5 bases and J by 4 bases, 3 bases remained unmatched. This CDR3 has 14 residues. Germline V lookup: CDR1 MNHEY, CDR2 SVGEGT. The CDR3 region has the DNA TGTGCCAGCAGTCTTCTAGCGGGGTACAATGAGCAGTTCTTC. This encodes CASSLLAGYNEQFF.

This clonotype was recorded at least ten times. The chain combines TRBV20-1 with TRBJ2-7; D is uncertain. The germline V gene encodes CDR1 DFQATT and CDR2 SNEGSKA (reference sequence). This CDR3 region has 15 residues. With 0 bases removed from V and 0 bases from J, the gap between germline ends came to 12 bases. CDR3 protein: CSARDPRTSSYEQYF. The CDR3 DNA reads TGCAGTGCTAGAGACCCCCGGACCAGCTCCTACGAGCAGTACTTC.

Many counts were recorded for this clonotype. The chain employs TRBV5-1 and TRBJ2-1; 13 nucleotides agree with TRBD2. Germline V gene lookup returns CDR1 SGHRS and CDR2 YFSETQ. V lost 4 bases, J lost 3 bases, and 7 bases stayed unmatched. There are 17 residues in the CDR3. The CDR3 DNA reads TGCGCCAGCAGCCGGGGACTAGCGGGAAAAGGCTACAATGAGCAGTTCTTC. Translating it yields CASSRGLAGKGYNEQFF.

This clonotype was seen many times. The V call is TRBV11-3, the J call TRBJ2-3; TRBD2 aligns across 7 bases. V lost 0 bases and J lost 13; bases outside the gene matches: 4. Germline values: CDR1 SGHNT, CDR2 YENEEA. The CDR3 extends over 12 amino acids. CDR3 DNA sequence: TGTGCCAGCAGCTTAGATCGAGGACTAGAGTATTTT. Its translation is CASSLDRGLEYF. The whole variable domain, filled in from reference TRBV11-3 and TRBJ2-3, reads EAGVVQSPRYKIIEKKQPVAFWCNPISGHNTLYWYLQNLGQGPELLIRYENEEAVDDSQLPKDRFSAERLKGVDSTLKIQPAELGDSAVYLCASSLDRGLEYFGPGTRLTVL.

This clonotype showed up many times. This sequence joins TRBV5-1 and TRBJ2-5; TRBD2 aligns across 14 bases. V dropped 4 bases and J dropped 2; count of bases not matched to a gene: 4. The CDR3 loop spans 16 amino acids. Per the germline V gene, CDR1 is SGHRS and CDR2 is YFSETQ. The CDR3 protein is CASSPWTSGRQETQYF. The CDR3 coding sequence is TGCGCCAGCAGCCCTTGGACTAGCGGGAGGCAAGAGACCCAGTACTTC.

This clonotype was recorded many times. The rearrangement links TRBV6-6 to TRBJ2-5; D is possibly TRBD2 (5 bases). The V end was cut by 1 base, the J end by 2 bases, with 8 bases between. Germline V gives CDR1 MNHNY, CDR2 SVGAGI (reference sequence). The CDR3 totals 14 residues. The CDR3 loop is CASSYYGMQETQYF. CDR3 coding DNA: TGTGCCAGCAGTTACTACGGGATGCAAGAGACCCAGTACTTC.

The rearrangement links TRBV24-1 to TRBJ2-2; tentative D call: TRBD1 (6 bases). The CDR3 is 15 residues long. From germline, CDR1 is KGHDR and CDR2 SFDVKD. V lost 5 bases and J 5 bases, leaving 14 bases between the germline ends. The CDR3 protein is CATSVSTGTTGELFF. Here the CDR3 DNA reads TGTGCCACCAGTGTTTCAACAGGGACGACCGGGGAGCTGTTTTTT.

This clonotype was detected many times. This chain uses TRBV11-1 with TRBJ2-5, with 9 bases lining up with TRBD2. J was trimmed by 5 bases and V by 6 bases; bases with no gene match: 4. Per the germline V gene, CDR1 is SGHAT and CDR2 is FQDESV (reference sequence). The CDR3 has 13 amino acids. The CDR3: CASSPGTSETQYF. CDR3 bases: TGTGCCAGCAGTCCCGGGACTAGCGAGACCCAGTACTTC.

This clonotype has a count of ten or more. CDR3 sequence: CASSGGPNTDTQYF. CDR3 DNA: TGTGCCAGCAGCGGAGGGCCTAACACAGATACGCAGTATTTT. The chain recombines TRBV6-1 with TRBJ2-3, with a possible D match to TRBD2 (6 bases). V lost 6 bases to trimming and J lost 2 bases, with 12 bases between them. Germline CDR1 MNHNS, CDR2 SASEGT. This CDR3 has 14 residues.

V usage is TRBV5-1 and J usage is TRBJ2-2, with D perhaps TRBD2 (6 bases). Looked up from germline, CDR1 is SGHRS and CDR2 is YFSETQ. The CDR3 runs 15 residues. Trimming stripped 1 base from V and 5 bases from J, with 12 bases between. CDR3 amino acids: CASSLLSAGTGELFF. The CDR3 DNA reads as TGCGCCAGCAGCTTGTTGTCCGCGGGGACCGGGGAGCTGTTTTTT.

In its sample, this clonotype was seen many times. The V gene is TRBV28, the J gene TRBJ1-3; the D is unclear. V shed 9 bases and J shed 1 base, with 4 bases lying between them. Germline CDR1 MDHEN, CDR2 SYDVKM. This CDR3 is built from 11 residues. CDR3 nucleotide sequence: TGTGCCAGTGATTCTGGAAACACCATATATTTT. Protein: CASDSGNTIYF.

The table lists this clonotype with many counts. The chain combines TRBV4-3 with TRBJ1-5, with no clear D. Between the trimmed V and J ends, which lost 0 bases and 6 bases, there was a span of 12 bases. Germline assignment: CDR1 LGHNA and CDR2 YSLEER. The CDR3 is 15 amino acids. As DNA, the CDR3 is TGCGCCAGCAGCCAAGAAGTAGGGTATCTTCAGCCCCAGCATTTT. Translating gives CASSQEVGYLQPQHF.

The CDR3 DNA is TGTGCCAGCAGGGGACAGGCCCAAGAGACCCAGTACTTC. As protein: CASRGQAQETQYF. V usage is TRBV3-1 and J usage is TRBJ2-5, with 8 bases fitting TRBD1. Losses at the gene ends were 6 bases for V and 1 base for J; bases not matched to a gene: 1. This CDR3 has 13 residues. Germline lookup yields CDR1 LGHDT and CDR2 YNNKEL (reference sequence).

This clonotype was detected ten times or more. The gene calls are TRBV7-2 and TRBJ2-1; 8 positions match TRBD2. The CDR3 has 16 residues. The V gene's germline CDR1 is SGHTA and CDR2 FQGNSA. J gave up 2 bases and V 1 base, and 4 bases lay outside the gene matches. CDR3 bases: TGTGCCAGCAGCTTAGTGGCGGGGGGCGCCTACAATGAGCAGTTCTTC. Protein: CASSLVAGGAYNEQFF.

This clonotype was observed at least ten times. The chain carries TRBV4-1 and TRBJ2-5, with 10 nucleotides matching TRBD2. Germline CDR1 is MGHRA and CDR2 is YSYEKL. The V gene end was trimmed by 0 bases and the J gene end by 1 base; junction bases not matched to a gene: 2. The length of the CDR3 is 16 residues. CDR3 region: CASSQETSGAQETQYF. CDR3 DNA: TGCGCCAGCAGCCAAGAAACTAGCGGGGCCCAAGAGACCCAGTACTTC.

The rearrangement links TRBV5-4 to TRBJ2-1; 10 nucleotides match TRBD1. The V gene end was trimmed by 3 bases and the J gene end by 4 bases; junction bases not matched to a gene: 4. Germline V gene sequence: CDR1 SGHNT, CDR2 YYREEE (reference sequence). The CDR3 is 15 amino acids. The CDR3 reads CASSSDRGSYNEQFF. The CDR3 bases are TGTGCCAGCAGCTCGGACAGGGGGTCTTACAATGAGCAGTTCTTC. Full variable domain (outside the CDR3, taken from reference TRBV5-4 and TRBJ2-1): ETGVTQSPTHLIKTRGQQVTLRCSSQSGHNTVSWYQQALGQGPQFIFQYYREEENGRGNFPPRFSGLQFPNYSSELNVNALELDDSALYLCASSSDRGSYNEQFFGPGTRLTVL.

This clonotype was observed at least ten times. The chain couples TRBV10-3 to TRBJ2-5; D uncertain. The CDR3 runs 14 residues. The germline V and J ends were trimmed by 3 bases and 5 bases, with 13 bases remaining between them. Germline V gene sequence: CDR1 ENHRY, CDR2 SYGVKD. The CDR3 protein is CAISDLPGTETQYF. CDR3 sequence (DNA): TGTGCCATCAGTGACCTACCGGGCACTGAGACCCAGTACTTC.

This clonotype was recorded many times. The rearrangement links TRBV20-1 to TRBJ1-6; TRBD1 agrees at 8 bases. With V trimmed by 2 bases and J by 10 bases, 7 bases remained unmatched. Looked up from germline, CDR1 is DFQATT and CDR2 is SNEGSKA (reference sequence). The CDR3 loop spans 14 amino acids. CDR3 DNA sequence: TGCAGTGCTAGACTTGGACAGGGTACCTCACCCCTCCACTTT. Translated: CSARLGQGTSPLHF.

Only one count was recorded for this clonotype. A much larger clone lies one base from this, so it may be a read error. The chain combines TRBV20-1 with TRBJ1-2, with a tentative D call TRBD1 (5 bases). The CDR3 loop spans 14 amino acids. CDR1 is DFQATT and CDR2 is SNEGSKA in the germline V gene (reference sequence). Trimming left V 6 bases short and J 4 bases short, with 18 bases between. The chain's CDR3 is CSALMQGRVYGYTF. The CDR3 DNA reads TGCAGTGCCCTAATGCAGGGCAGGGTCTATGGCTACACCTTC.

This clonotype was observed a handful of times. The V and J genes are TRBV11-2 and TRBJ2-5; TRBD2 aligns across 7 bases. Germline V CDR1 and CDR2: SGHAT, FQNNGV. V lost 2 bases to trimming and J lost 4 bases; unmatched junction nucleotides: 4. The CDR3 length is 14 residues. This chain's CDR3 is CASSLRGRGETQYF. The CDR3 bases are TGTGCCAGCAGCTTAAGAGGGAGGGGAGAGACCCAGTACTTC.

The sample holds a few counts of this clonotype. J is TRBJ2-7 and V is TRBV3-1, with 10 bases identical to TRBD2. Germline loops: CDR1 LGHDT, CDR2 YNNKEL (reference sequence). The CDR3 totals 16 residues. With 1 base clipped from V and 3 bases from J, the junction kept 6 bases outside the gene matches. The CDR3 DNA follows: TGTGCCAGCAGCCAAGTACTAGCGGGAATAAACTACGAGCAGTACTTC. It codes for CASSQVLAGINYEQYF.

The CDR3 DNA reads TGTGCCAGCAGCTTAATTCCGGGAACAAAAGAGACCCAGTACTTC. It translates to CASSLIPGTKETQYF. V gene TRBV7-9 combines with J gene TRBJ2-5, with a tentative D call TRBD2 (5 bases). Germline CDR1 is SEHNR and CDR2 is FQNEAQ (reference sequence). The CDR3 loop spans 15 amino acids. Trimming shortened V by 2 bases and J by 3 bases, and 13 bases separated the two germline ends.

This clonotype came up many times. CDR3 in DNA: TGCAGCGTTGAGACAGGGCCGGCTGGAAACACCATATATTTT. This gives the protein CSVETGPAGNTIYF. The genes are TRBV29-1 and TRBJ1-3; 7 positions agree with TRBD1. The junction had 4 bases not matched to a gene; V was cut back by 3 bases and J by 2 bases. Germline V gives CDR1 SQVTM, CDR2 ANQGSEA. This CDR3 is 14 amino acids long.

In this sample, this clonotype turned up many times. V gene TRBV7-9 combines with J gene TRBJ1-2; no definite D call. CDR3 length: 14 residues. Germline values: CDR1 SEHNR, CDR2 FQNEAQ (reference sequence). Deletions cut 2 bases from V and 4 bases from J, with 11 bases between. DNA for the CDR3: TGTGCCAGCAGCTTAACCGCAGAATCCTATGGCTACACCTTC. This gives the protein CASSLTAESYGYTF.

This clonotype was counted ten times or more. The chain links TRBV10-3 to TRBJ2-7, with 10 bases identical to TRBD1. Germline V gives CDR1 ENHRY, CDR2 SYGVKD. J was trimmed by 5 bases and V by 2 bases; bases with no gene match: 3. This CDR3 is built from 14 residues. The CDR3 DNA sequence: TGTGCCATCAGTGAGGGACAGGGGGTACACGAGCAGTACTTC. Encoded protein: CAISEGQGVHEQYF.

This clonotype was counted ten times or more. The V gene is TRBV29-1, the J gene TRBJ2-7, with D possibly matching TRBD1 (6 bases). This CDR3 spans 15 amino acids. With 6 bases removed from V and 0 bases from J, the gap between germline ends came to 18 bases. Germline values: CDR1 SQVTM, CDR2 ANQGSEA. CDR3 amino acids: CSVGPSRGSSYEQYF. The CDR3 DNA follows: TGCAGCGTGGGCCCTTCCAGGGGTTCCTCCTACGAGCAGTACTTC.

The V and J genes are TRBV19 and TRBJ1-1; 9 bases map to TRBD1. Germline values: CDR1 LNHDA, CDR2 SQIVND (reference sequence). The J segment lost 5 bases and the V segment lost 5 bases, leaving 15 bases of the junction unmatched. The CDR3 is made up of 17 amino acids. The CDR3 nucleotides read TGTGCCAGTAGTGCATACCTCCGGGACAGGGAGGGGACTGAAGCTTTCTTT. Translating gives CASSAYLRDREGTEAFF.

This clonotype has at least ten counts. V usage is TRBV30 and J usage is TRBJ2-7; 7 bases are a match to TRBD1. The CDR3 has 14 residues. CDR1 is GTSNPN and CDR2 is SVGIG in the germline V gene (reference sequence). V dropped 2 bases and J dropped 1; count of bases not matched to a gene: 5. CDR3 coding DNA: TGTGCCTGGAGTCCCCCGACAGGGTCCTACGAGCAGTACTTC. Protein sequence: CAWSPPTGSYEQYF.

There are many counts of this clonotype. The chain employs TRBV12-3 or TRBV12-4 and TRBJ2-7; TRBD1 agrees at 8 bases. This CDR3 has 13 residues. The V and J ends lost 6 bases and 5 bases, in that order; junction bases with no gene match: 6. The CDR3 sequence is CASSRTGRDEQYF. In DNA form, the CDR3 reads TGTGCCAGCAGCCGGACAGGGCGCGACGAGCAGTACTTC.

This clonotype showed up many times. One end of the junction does not line up with germline, which may come from a read error. This chain connects TRBV7-2 to TRBJ2-2; a possible D gene is TRBD2 (6 bases). The CDR3 extends over 13 amino acids. Germline V gene lookup returns CDR1 SGHTA and CDR2 FQGNSA. The DNA of the CDR3 is TGTGCCAGCAGATTAGCGGCTGCCGGGGAGCTGTTTTTT. Protein sequence: CASRLAAAGELFF.